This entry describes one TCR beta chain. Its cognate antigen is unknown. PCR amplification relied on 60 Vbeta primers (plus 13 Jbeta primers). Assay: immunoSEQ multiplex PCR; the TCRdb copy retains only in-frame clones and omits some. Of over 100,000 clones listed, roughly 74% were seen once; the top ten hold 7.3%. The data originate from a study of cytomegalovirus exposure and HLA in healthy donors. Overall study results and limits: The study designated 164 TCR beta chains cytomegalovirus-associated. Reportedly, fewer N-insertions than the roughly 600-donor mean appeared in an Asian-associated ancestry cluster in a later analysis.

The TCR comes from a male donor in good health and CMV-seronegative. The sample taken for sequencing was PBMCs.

This CDR3 is CASSPGTGTYNEQFF. DNA for the CDR3: TGTGCCAGCAGCCCCGGGACAGGGACCTACAATGAGCAGTTCTTC. This chain connects TRBV6-5 to TRBJ2-1; 9 nucleotides agree with TRBD1. This CDR3 contains 15 residues. J lost 2 bases, V lost 6 bases, and 5 bases had no gene match. Germline CDR1 is MNHEY and CDR2 is SVGAGI.